This T cell receptor beta chain derives from a study of T cells after yellow fever vaccination. Germline V gives CDR1 LNHNV, CDR2 YYDKDF (reference sequence). J was trimmed by 5 bases and V by 0 bases; bases with no gene match: 9. The CDR3 spans 16 residues. Via MiXCR, TCRdb re-called the 5' RACE reads, giving one row per CDR3 protein. Counted here are some 500,000 distinct CDR3 sequences, around an eighth occurring once; the ten biggest clones make up around 15%. Study-wide results and caveats: It was the secondary response that reached its peak faster, day 5 versus 15, but it was weaker. Post-booster repertoires contained most primary-vaccination clones again (approximately 97% CD4, around 88% CD8).

This clonotype has a handful of counts. Its matching antigen is unknown. Here the sequenced sample was PBMCs, taken on the day of the yellow fever booster vaccination. The receptor comes from a young man who received the YFV17D yellow fever vaccine. J is TRBJ2-7 and V is TRBV15, with 8 bases matching TRBD2. CDR3 protein: CATSRDPSGSLNEQYF. The DNA of the CDR3 is TGTGCCACCAGCAGAGATCCCAGCGGGAGTCTCAACGAGCAGTACTTC.